These 23 T cell receptor beta chains came from one sample sequenced in a study of blood T cell repertoires in COVID-19. The method was immunoSEQ multiplex PCR; TCRdb's version includes in-frame clones alone and lacks a portion of them. The data show around 200,000 clones, about 88% seen once. The material sequenced was peripheral blood. Receptors originate from a man aged 35 to 55 with active or convalescent COVID-19.

The V and J genes are TRBV9 and TRBJ2-5; 8 positions match TRBD2. V lost 7 bases and J lost 4; bases outside the gene matches: 9. The CDR3 sequence is 14 residues long. The germline V gene has CDR1 SGDLS and CDR2 YYNGEE. The DNA of the CDR3 is TGTGCCAGCGGCCCGAGCGGGAGCCTAGAGACCCAGTACTTC. This translates into CASGPSGSLETQYF.

The rearrangement joins TRBV9 to TRBJ1-6; 9 nucleotides match TRBD1. V dropped 4 bases and J dropped 7; count of bases not matched to a gene: 9. Germline V gene data show CDR1 as SGDLS and CDR2 as YYNGEE. This CDR3 contains 16 residues. The CDR3 coding sequence is TGTGCCAGCAGCACCCCGGACAGGGGAGGGAATTCACCCCTCCACTTT. Translating it yields CASSTPDRGGNSPLHF.

This chain links TRBV11-3 with TRBJ2-3; maybe TRBD2 (6 bases). The V gene's germline CDR1 is SGHNT and CDR2 YENEEA. The CDR3 consists of 18 residues. V lost 5 bases, J lost 0 bases, and 21 bases lay in between. CDR3 sequence: CASSPSPWAGRSTDTQYF. CDR3 sequence (DNA): TGTGCCAGCAGCCCATCCCCCTGGGCAGGGAGGAGCACAGATACGCAGTATTTT.

The V call is TRBV13, the J call TRBJ1-1, with 9 bases fitting TRBD1. J gave up 4 bases and V 5 bases, and 8 bases lay outside the gene matches. The V gene's germline CDR1 is PRHDT and CDR2 FYEKMQ (reference sequence). The CDR3 is 15 residues long. This CDR3 is CASSAGTGKGTEAFF. The CDR3 DNA sequence: TGTGCCAGCAGCGCCGGGACAGGGAAGGGCACTGAAGCTTTCTTT.

V gene TRBV15 combines with J gene TRBJ2-3, with TRBD2 matching over 8 bases. Looked up from germline, CDR1 is LNHNV and CDR2 is YYDKDF (reference sequence). The CDR3 runs to 16 residues. With V trimmed by 1 base and J by 1 base, 4 bases remained unmatched. The CDR3 nucleotides read TGTGCCACCAGCAGAGCCGGACTAGCCGGCACAGATACGCAGTATTTT. It specifies CATSRAGLAGTDTQYF.

Notes on this clone: Other nucleotide sequences from this sample produce the same CDR3. The rearrangement joins TRBV5-1 to TRBJ1-2, with D uncertain. The germline CDR1 and CDR2 sequences are SGHRS and YFSETQ. V was clipped by 0 bases and J by 4 bases, with 7 bases between them. CDR3 size: 13 residues. The CDR3 reads CASSLGPSYGYTF. DNA of the CDR3: TGCGCCAGCAGCTTGGGTCCCAGCTATGGCTACACCTTC.

The V gene is TRBV9, the J gene TRBJ1-2, with TRBD1 as a possible D gene (5 bases). The CDR3 has 15 amino acids. The germline gives CDR1 SGDLS, CDR2 YYNGEE. The germline V and J ends were trimmed by 0 bases and 5 bases, with 14 bases remaining between them. CDR3 loop: CASSVAGGGSYGYTF. The CDR3 region has the DNA TGTGCCAGCAGCGTAGCGGGGGGTGGGTCTTATGGCTACACCTTC.

The chain couples TRBV7-9 to TRBJ1-2; D is uncertain. V was pared by 1 base and J by 5 bases, with 8 bases between. The CDR3 totals 13 residues. Germline V gives CDR1 SEHNR, CDR2 FQNEAQ (reference sequence). CDR3 nucleotide sequence: TGTGCCAGCAGCTTAGGTGGAGTGTATGGCTACACCTTC. Its protein product is CASSLGGVYGYTF.

This rearrangement joins TRBV9 to TRBJ2-7; TRBD2 agrees at 10 bases. The trim removed 5 bases at V and 5 bases at J, leaving 7 bases unmatched. Germline values: CDR1 SGDLS, CDR2 YYNGEE. This CDR3 region has 14 residues. The CDR3 DNA follows: TGTGCCAGCAGTCCTAGCGGGAGTAACCACGAGCAGTACTTC. It yields the protein CASSPSGSNHEQYF. The variable domain in full, completed from reference TRBV9 and TRBJ2-7, reads DSGVTQTPKHLITATGQRVTLRCSPRSGDLSVYWYQQSLDQGLQFLIQYYNGEERAKGNILERFSAQQFPDLHSELNLSSLELGDSALYFCASSPSGSNHEQYFGPGTRLTVT.

The sample holds a few counts of this clone. This rearrangement joins TRBV7-9 to TRBJ1-3; TRBD1 matches 8 bases. This CDR3 has 16 amino acids. Germline CDR1 reads SEHNR; CDR2 reads FQNEAQ (reference sequence). V trimming: 4 bases; J trimming: 4 bases; junction bases outside the gene matches: 9. CDR3 sequence reads: CASSSETGELGNTIYF. The CDR3 DNA reads as TGTGCCAGCAGCTCCGAGACAGGGGAGCTCGGAAACACCATATATTTT.

The chain employs TRBV27 and TRBJ2-7; TRBD2 might be the D (6 bases). The CDR3 has 13 amino acids. Trimming stripped 5 bases from V and 2 bases from J, with 10 bases between. Looked up from germline, CDR1 is MNHEY and CDR2 is SMNVEV (reference sequence). The CDR3 protein is CASSVGGTYEQYF. Here the CDR3 DNA reads TGTGCCAGCAGTGTCGGGGGTACCTACGAGCAGTACTTC.

The rearrangement uses TRBV5-4 and TRBJ2-3; 13 nucleotides agree with TRBD2. Germline trimming cut 4 bases from V and 6 bases from J; bases unmatched to any gene: 8. In germline, CDR1 is SGHNT, CDR2 YYREEE (reference sequence). This CDR3 has 16 residues. This CDR3 is CASSARTSGSSDTQYF. The CDR3 bases are TGTGCCAGCAGCGCTAGGACTAGCGGGAGCTCGGATACGCAGTATTTT. Drawing the rest from reference TRBV5-4 and TRBJ2-3, the complete variable domain is ETGVTQSPTHLIKTRGQQVTLRCSSQSGHNTVSWYQQALGQGPQFIFQYYREEENGRGNFPPRFSGLQFPNYSSELNVNALELDDSALYLCASSARTSGSSDTQYFGPGTRLTVL.

The rearrangement links TRBV2 to TRBJ1-2; 8 positions match TRBD1. CDR3 length equals 13 residues. The J segment lost 7 bases and the V segment lost 4 bases, leaving 5 bases of the junction unmatched. Germline V gives CDR1 SNHLY, CDR2 FYNNEI. The CDR3 loop is CASSVDREAGYTF. DNA for the CDR3: TGTGCCAGCAGTGTGGACAGGGAGGCTGGCTACACCTTC.

This chain uses TRBV7-2 with TRBJ2-4; possible D gene TRBD2, 6 bases. CDR3 length: 14 amino acids. The V end lost 1 base, the J end lost 7 bases, and 11 bases lay between the germline ends. Germline V gene lookup returns CDR1 SGHTA and CDR2 FQGNSA. CDR3 coding DNA: TGTGCCAGCAGCTTAGAGTGGGGGGAGAACATTCAGTACTTC. Protein product: CASSLEWGENIQYF.

The gene calls are TRBV6-5 and TRBJ1-2, with D unclear. CDR1 MNHEY and CDR2 SVGAGI come from the germline V gene. The CDR3 spans 11 residues. Trimming removed 8 bases at V and 8 bases at J, with 12 bases between. In DNA form, the CDR3 reads TGTGCCAGCGCCGTGAGCGGCGGCTACACCTTC. Encoded protein: CASAVSGGYTF.

The chain has TRBV13 and TRBJ1-2; no firm D call. Germline V gene lookup returns CDR1 PRHDT and CDR2 FYEKMQ (reference sequence). Trimming took 5 bases from V and 8 from J, leaving 18 bases between them. The CDR3 consists of 14 residues. The CDR3 DNA is TGTGCCAGCAGCCCGGCGACTCCTAGGTTCGGCTACACCTTC. Amino acid sequence: CASSPATPRFGYTF.

The rearrangement joins TRBV20-1 to TRBJ1-6, with D possibly TRBD1 on 6 matching bases. CDR1 DFQATT and CDR2 SNEGSKA come from the germline V gene (reference sequence). Trimming took off 3 bases at V and 10 bases at J, with 19 bases between the two ends. This CDR3 has 15 amino acids. CDR3 sequence (DNA): TGCAGTGCTAGTCCGACGGGGGGCGGACAGTCACCCCTCCACTTT. It encodes CSASPTGGGQSPLHF.

V usage is TRBV28 and J usage is TRBJ2-3, with D possibly being TRBD1 (6 bases). The ends were cut back, 4 bases at V and 8 bases at J, with 16 bases in the middle. Germline lookup yields CDR1 MDHEN and CDR2 SYDVKM. This CDR3 region has 14 residues. CDR3: CASSSNTGWATQYF. As DNA, the CDR3 is TGTGCCAGCAGTTCCAATACAGGGTGGGCTACGCAGTATTTT.

In DNA, the CDR3 is TGCGCCAGCAGTATGGGACAGGGGGCGGTCGAGCAGTACTTC. Translated: CASSMGQGAVEQYF. The chain joins TRBV10-2 to TRBJ2-7; 12 positions match TRBD1. V dropped 5 bases and J dropped 6; count of bases not matched to a gene: 5. CDR1 is WSHSY, CDR2 SAAADI, per germline. The CDR3 contains 14 residues.

V is TRBV30 and J is TRBJ1-5; a possible D gene is TRBD1 (5 bases). The germline V gene has CDR1 GTSNPN and CDR2 SVGIG (reference sequence). This CDR3 is 14 amino acids long. Trimming took 1 base from V and 5 from J, leaving 12 bases between them. The CDR3 loop reads CAWSALQAHQPQHF. The CDR3 DNA follows: TGTGCCTGGAGTGCCTTACAGGCCCATCAGCCCCAGCATTTT.

CDR3 in amino acids: CASSEYPVYNSPLHF. The CDR3 DNA reads TGTGCCAGCAGTGAATATCCGGTATATAATTCACCCCTCCACTTT. This chain links TRBV2 with TRBJ1-6; the D is unclear. V lost 2 bases to trimming and J lost 4 bases, with 9 bases between them. The germline gives CDR1 SNHLY, CDR2 FYNNEI. The CDR3 loop spans 15 amino acids.

Only a few counts were recorded for this clone. The rearrangement joins TRBV28 to TRBJ2-1, with 10 bases identical to TRBD2. The CDR3 totals 18 residues. CDR1 is MDHEN and CDR2 is SYDVKM in the germline V gene. V dropped 3 bases and J dropped 2; count of bases not matched to a gene: 10. The CDR3: CASSFQSSGRKPYNEQFF. As DNA, the CDR3 is TGTGCCAGCAGTTTTCAGAGTAGCGGGAGGAAGCCCTACAATGAGCAGTTCTTC.

The chain is built from TRBV27 and TRBJ2-5; TRBD1 agrees at 11 bases. J gave up 5 bases and V 3 bases, and 8 bases lay outside the gene matches. The CDR3 loop spans 16 amino acids. CDR1 and CDR2 (germline): MNHEY, SMNVEV (reference sequence). The CDR3 sequence: CASSFGTGGRSETQYF. The CDR3 coding sequence is TGTGCCAGCAGTTTTGGGACAGGGGGTCGGAGTGAGACCCAGTACTTC.